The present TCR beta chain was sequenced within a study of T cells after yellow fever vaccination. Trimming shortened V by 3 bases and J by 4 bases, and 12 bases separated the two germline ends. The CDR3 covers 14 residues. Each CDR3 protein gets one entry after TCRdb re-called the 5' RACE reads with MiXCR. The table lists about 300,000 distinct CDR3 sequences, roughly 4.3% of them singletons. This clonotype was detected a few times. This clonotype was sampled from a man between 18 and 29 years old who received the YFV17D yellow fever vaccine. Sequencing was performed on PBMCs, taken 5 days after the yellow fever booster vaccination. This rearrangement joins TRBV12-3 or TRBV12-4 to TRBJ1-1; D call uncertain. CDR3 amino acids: CASSLGGAATEAFF. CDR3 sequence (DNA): TGTGCCAGCAGTTTGGGCGGCGCGGCCACTGAAGCTTTCTTT.